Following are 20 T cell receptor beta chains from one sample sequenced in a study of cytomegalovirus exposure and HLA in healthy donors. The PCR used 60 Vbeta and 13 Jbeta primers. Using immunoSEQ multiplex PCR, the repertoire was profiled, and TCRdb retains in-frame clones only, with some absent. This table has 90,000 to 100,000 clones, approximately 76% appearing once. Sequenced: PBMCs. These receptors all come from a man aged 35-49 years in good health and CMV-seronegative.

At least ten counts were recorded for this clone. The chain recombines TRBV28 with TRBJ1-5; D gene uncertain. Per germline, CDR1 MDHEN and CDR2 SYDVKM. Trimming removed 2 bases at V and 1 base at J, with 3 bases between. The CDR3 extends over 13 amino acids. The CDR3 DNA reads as TGTGCCAGCAGTTTACTCAGCAATCAGCCCCAGCATTTT. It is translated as CASSLLSNQPQHF.

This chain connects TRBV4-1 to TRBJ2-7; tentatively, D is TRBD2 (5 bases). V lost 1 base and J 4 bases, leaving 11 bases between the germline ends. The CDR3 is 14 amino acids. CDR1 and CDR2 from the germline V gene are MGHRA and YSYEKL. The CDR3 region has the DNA TGCGCCAGCAGCCAAGCGGGAACCCTGTACGAGCAGTACTTC. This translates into CASSQAGTLYEQYF.

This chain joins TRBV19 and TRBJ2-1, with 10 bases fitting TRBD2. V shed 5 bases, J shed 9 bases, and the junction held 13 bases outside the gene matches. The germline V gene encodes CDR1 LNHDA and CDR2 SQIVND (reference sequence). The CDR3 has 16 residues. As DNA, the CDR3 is TGTGCCAGTAGTTACACTTCTAGCGGGAGTGGGGTTGAGCAGTTCTTC. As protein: CASSYTSSGSGVEQFF.

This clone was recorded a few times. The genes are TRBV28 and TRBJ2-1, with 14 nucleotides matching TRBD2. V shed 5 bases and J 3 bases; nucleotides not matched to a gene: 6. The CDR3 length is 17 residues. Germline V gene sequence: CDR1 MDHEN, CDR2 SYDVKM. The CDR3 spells CASSGGLAGENYNEQFF. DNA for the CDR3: TGTGCCAGCAGTGGGGGACTAGCGGGAGAAAACTACAATGAGCAGTTCTTC.

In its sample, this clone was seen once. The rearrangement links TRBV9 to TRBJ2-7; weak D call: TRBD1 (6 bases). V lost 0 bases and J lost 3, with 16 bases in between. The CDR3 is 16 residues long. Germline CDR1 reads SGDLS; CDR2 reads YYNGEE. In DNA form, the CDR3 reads TGTGCCAGCAGCGTAGGTCTATCAGGGGTAAGCTACGAGCAGTACTTC. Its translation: CASSVGLSGVSYEQYF.

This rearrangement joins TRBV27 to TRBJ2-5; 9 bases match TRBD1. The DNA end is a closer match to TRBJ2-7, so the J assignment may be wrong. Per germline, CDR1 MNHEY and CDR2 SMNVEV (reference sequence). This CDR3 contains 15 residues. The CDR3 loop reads CASSDTGGAYYEQYF. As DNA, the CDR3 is TGTGCCAGCAGTGATACAGGGGGCGCATACTACGAGCAGTACTTC.

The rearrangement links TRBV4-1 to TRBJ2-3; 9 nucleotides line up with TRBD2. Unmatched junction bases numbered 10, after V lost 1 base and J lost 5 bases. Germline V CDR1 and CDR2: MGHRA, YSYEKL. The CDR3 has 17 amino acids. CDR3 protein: CASSQVGIAGAGDTQYF. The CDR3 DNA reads TGCGCCAGCAGCCAAGTCGGGATAGCGGGAGCGGGAGATACGCAGTATTTT.

CDR3 sequence reads: CASSHSYSSYNEQFF. The CDR3 bases are TGTGCCAGCAGCCACTCCTACAGCTCCTACAATGAGCAGTTCTTC. The chain couples TRBV11-2 to TRBJ2-1; D gene ambiguous. The CDR3 is 15 amino acids. Trimming shortened V by 5 bases and J by 0 bases, and 11 bases separated the two germline ends. The V gene's germline CDR1 is SGHAT and CDR2 FQNNGV.

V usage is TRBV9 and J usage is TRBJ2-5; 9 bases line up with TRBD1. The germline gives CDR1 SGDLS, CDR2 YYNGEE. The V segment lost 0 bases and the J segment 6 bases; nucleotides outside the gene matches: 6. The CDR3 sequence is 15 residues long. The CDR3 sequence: CASSVGGQGRKTQYF. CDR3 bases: TGTGCCAGCAGCGTAGGGGGACAGGGTAGAAAGACCCAGTACTTC.

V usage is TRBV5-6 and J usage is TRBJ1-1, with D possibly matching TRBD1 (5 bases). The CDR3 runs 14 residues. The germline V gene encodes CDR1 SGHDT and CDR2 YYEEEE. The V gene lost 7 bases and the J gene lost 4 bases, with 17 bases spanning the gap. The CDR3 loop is CASRFQGISTEAFF. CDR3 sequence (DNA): TGTGCCAGCCGATTCCAGGGAATAAGCACTGAAGCTTTCTTT.

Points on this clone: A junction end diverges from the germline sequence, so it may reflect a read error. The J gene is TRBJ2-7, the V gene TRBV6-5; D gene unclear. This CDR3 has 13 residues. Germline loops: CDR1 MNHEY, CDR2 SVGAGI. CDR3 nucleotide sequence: TGTGCCAGCAGTACCCCTGACACATACGAGCAGTGCTTC. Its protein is CASSTPDTYEQCF.

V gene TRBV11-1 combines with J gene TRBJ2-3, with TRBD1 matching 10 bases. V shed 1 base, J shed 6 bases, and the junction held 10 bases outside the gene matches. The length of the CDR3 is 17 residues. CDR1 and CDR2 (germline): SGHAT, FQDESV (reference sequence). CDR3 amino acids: CASSLDLTGGASDTQYF. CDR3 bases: TGTGCCAGCAGCTTAGATTTGACAGGGGGCGCGTCGGATACGCAGTATTTT.

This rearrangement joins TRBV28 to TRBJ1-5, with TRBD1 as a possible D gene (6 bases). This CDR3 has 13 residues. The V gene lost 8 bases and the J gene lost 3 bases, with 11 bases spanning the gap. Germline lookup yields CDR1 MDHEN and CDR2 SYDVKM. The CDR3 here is CASRGAYNQPQHF. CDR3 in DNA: TGTGCCAGCCGGGGGGCGTACAATCAGCCCCAGCATTTT. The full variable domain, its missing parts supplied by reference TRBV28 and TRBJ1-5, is DVKVTQSSRYLVKRTGEKVFLECVQDMDHENMFWYRQDPGLGLRLIYFSYDVKMKEKGDIPEGYSVSREKKERFSLILESASTNQTSMYLCASRGAYNQPQHFGDGTRLSIL.

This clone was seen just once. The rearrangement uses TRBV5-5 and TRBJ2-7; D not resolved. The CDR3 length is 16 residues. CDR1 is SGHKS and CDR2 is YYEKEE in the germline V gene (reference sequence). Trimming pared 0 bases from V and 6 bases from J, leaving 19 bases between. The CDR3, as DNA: TGTGCCAGCAGCTTGGGAGTGCCCGCCCTTCCGTCCGAGCAGTACTTC. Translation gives CASSLGVPALPSEQYF.

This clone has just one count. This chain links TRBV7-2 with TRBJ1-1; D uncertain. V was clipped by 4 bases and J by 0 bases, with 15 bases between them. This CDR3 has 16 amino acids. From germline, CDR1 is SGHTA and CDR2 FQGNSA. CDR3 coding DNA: TGTGCCAGCAGCTCCCTTGTGGGAGGGATGAACACTGAAGCTTTCTTT. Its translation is CASSSLVGGMNTEAFF. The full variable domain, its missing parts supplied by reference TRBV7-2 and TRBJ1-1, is GAGVSQSPSNKVTEKGKDVELRCDPISGHTALYWYRQSLGQGLEFLIYFQGNSAPDKSGLPSDRFSAERTGGSVSTLTIQRTQQEDSAVYLCASSSLVGGMNTEAFFGQGTRLTVV.

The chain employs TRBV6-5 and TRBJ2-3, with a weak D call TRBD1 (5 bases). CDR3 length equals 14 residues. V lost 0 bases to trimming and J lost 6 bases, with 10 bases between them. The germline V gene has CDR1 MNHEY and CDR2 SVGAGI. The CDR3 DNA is TGTGCCAGCAGTTACTCGCAGGGCTTGGATACGCAGTATTTT. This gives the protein CASSYSQGLDTQYF.

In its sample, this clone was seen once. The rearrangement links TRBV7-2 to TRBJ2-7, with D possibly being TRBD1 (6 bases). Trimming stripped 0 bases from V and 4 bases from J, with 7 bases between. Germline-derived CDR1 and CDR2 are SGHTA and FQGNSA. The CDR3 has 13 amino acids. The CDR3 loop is CASSLAGGYEQYF. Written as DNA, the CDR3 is TGTGCCAGCAGCTTAGCAGGGGGTTACGAGCAGTACTTC.

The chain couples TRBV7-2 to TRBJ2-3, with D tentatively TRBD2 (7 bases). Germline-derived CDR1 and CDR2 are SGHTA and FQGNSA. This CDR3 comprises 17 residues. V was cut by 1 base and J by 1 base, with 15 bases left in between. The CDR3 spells CASSLGGGGWGTDTQYF. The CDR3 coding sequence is TGTGCCAGCAGCTTAGGCGGCGGGGGCTGGGGCACAGATACGCAGTATTTT.

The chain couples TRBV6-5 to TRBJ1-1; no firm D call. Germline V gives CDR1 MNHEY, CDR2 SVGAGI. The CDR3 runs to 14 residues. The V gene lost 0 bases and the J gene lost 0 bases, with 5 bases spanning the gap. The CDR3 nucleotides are TGTGCCAGCAGTTACTCGAGTGTGAACACTGAAGCTTTCTTT. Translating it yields CASSYSSVNTEAFF.

The CDR3 protein is CASSLVPAGGYNEQFF. The CDR3 DNA sequence: TGTGCCAGCAGCCTCGTACCAGCGGGAGGGTACAATGAGCAGTTCTTC. The genes are TRBV27 and TRBJ2-1; 10 bases line up with TRBD2. V dropped 6 bases and J dropped 4; count of bases not matched to a gene: 9. The CDR3 has 16 residues. Germline V gene sequence: CDR1 MNHEY, CDR2 SMNVEV (reference sequence).